These 27 T cell receptor beta chains were sequenced from one sample in a study of PD-L1 blockade in urothelial cancer. The repertoire was sequenced with immunoSEQ multiplex PCR; TCRdb's copy has only in-frame clones and lacks some. This sample has 58,000 or so clones; 65% to 90% occur once, and the top ten carry about 2.9%. Time point reported: pretreatment peripheral blood. Source: PBMCs, taken around atezolizumab (anti-PD-L1) treatment. The source of these receptors is an older man with urothelial cancer.

The rearrangement uses TRBV11-3 and TRBJ2-2, with TRBD1 matching over 8 bases. The CDR3 has 15 residues. J was trimmed by 6 bases and V by 5 bases; bases with no gene match: 8. The V gene's germline CDR1 is SGHNT and CDR2 YENEEA. CDR3 coding DNA: TGTGCCAGCAGCCCAGGGGGCTGGCGTGCCGGGGAGCTGTTTTTT. Protein: CASSPGGWRAGELFF.

The chain recombines TRBV5-1 with TRBJ2-5; 9 bases agree with TRBD1. The CDR3 consists of 14 residues. Germline CDR1 SGHRS, CDR2 YFSETQ. The V gene end was trimmed by 4 bases and the J gene end by 3 bases; junction bases not matched to a gene: 4. The CDR3 sequence: CASSRWTGEETQYF. CDR3 nucleotides: TGCGCCAGCAGCCGATGGACAGGGGAAGAGACCCAGTACTTC.

The chain joins TRBV27 to TRBJ2-7; a possible D gene is TRBD2 (5 bases). Looked up from germline, CDR1 is MNHEY and CDR2 is SMNVEV (reference sequence). The CDR3 consists of 15 residues. Between the trimmed V and J ends, which lost 5 bases and 1 base, there was a span of 15 bases. Written as DNA, the CDR3 is TGTGCCAGCAGTGGCCAGCGGTCGTCATCCTACGAGCAGTACTTC. Amino acids: CASSGQRSSSYEQYF.

In its sample, this clone was seen once. The chain recombines TRBV5-1 with TRBJ2-7; 12 bases match TRBD2. The CDR3 sequence is 16 residues long. Germline CDR1 and CDR2: SGHRS and YFSETQ. Germline trimming cut 0 bases from V and 6 bases from J; bases unmatched to any gene: 7. The CDR3 DNA reads TGCGCCAGCAGCTTGGTTCGGGGACTAGCGGGTGGCGAGCAGTACTTC. This gives the protein CASSLVRGLAGGEQYF. Together with reference TRBV5-1 and TRBJ2-7, the CDR3 gives the full variable domain: KAGVTQTPRYLIKTRGQQVTLSCSPISGHRSVSWYQQTPGQGLQFLFEYFSETQRNKGNFPGRFSGRQFSNSRSEMNVSTLELGDSALYLCASSLVRGLAGGEQYFGPGTRLTVT.

The V gene is TRBV2, the J gene TRBJ2-5, with D unresolved. The V end was cut by 5 bases, the J end by 7 bases, with 11 bases between. Germline CDR1 reads SNHLY; CDR2 reads FYNNEI. The CDR3 spans 12 residues. The CDR3 here is CASSTQTVTQYF. The CDR3, as DNA: TGTGCCAGCAGTACCCAAACTGTGACCCAGTACTTC.

This rearrangement joins TRBV7-3 to TRBJ2-3, with D possibly being TRBD2 (6 bases). The CDR3 has 15 residues. CDR1 and CDR2 (germline): SGHTA, FQGTGA. V lost 5 bases and J 0 bases, leaving 12 bases between the germline ends. The CDR3 DNA follows: TGTGCCAGCAGCATAAGCGGGTTTAGCACAGATACGCAGTATTTT. Protein sequence: CASSISGFSTDTQYF.

The chain couples TRBV27 to TRBJ1-5, with D tentatively TRBD1 (6 bases). V lost 6 bases to trimming and J lost 2 bases, with 11 bases between them. The length of the CDR3 is 14 residues. CDR1 and CDR2 from the germline V gene are MNHEY and SMNVEV (reference sequence). The CDR3 region is CASRFSGGNQPQHF. The CDR3 DNA sequence: TGTGCCAGCAGATTTTCAGGGGGCAATCAGCCCCAGCATTTT.

The chain links TRBV5-1 to TRBJ1-3; 9 bases align to TRBD1. This CDR3 region has 15 residues. The V segment lost 1 base and the J segment 2 bases; nucleotides outside the gene matches: 1. Germline V gene lookup returns CDR1 SGHRS and CDR2 YFSETQ. CDR3 sequence (DNA): TGCGCCAGCAGCTTGACAGGGGGCCCTGGAAACACCATATATTTT. Amino acids: CASSLTGGPGNTIYF. Variable domain in full (rest from reference TRBV5-1 and TRBJ1-3): KAGVTQTPRYLIKTRGQQVTLSCSPISGHRSVSWYQQTPGQGLQFLFEYFSETQRNKGNFPGRFSGRQFSNSRSEMNVSTLELGDSALYLCASSLTGGPGNTIYFGEGSWLTVV.

The chain is built from TRBV6-1 and TRBJ2-6; 10 nucleotides match TRBD1. CDR3 size: 17 residues. The germline CDR1 and CDR2 sequences are MNHNS and SASEGT. V lost 4 bases, J lost 0 bases, and 3 bases stayed unmatched. CDR3 loop: CASSGGTGDSGANVLTF. In nucleotides, the CDR3 is TGTGCCAGCAGTGGGGGGACAGGGGACTCTGGGGCCAACGTCCTGACTTTC.

The rearrangement links TRBV18 to TRBJ1-1; possible D gene TRBD1, 6 bases. There are 14 residues in the CDR3. Trimming took off 2 bases at V and 2 bases at J, with 9 bases between the two ends. Per the germline V gene, CDR1 is KGHSH and CDR2 is LQKENI. CDR3 DNA sequence: TGTGCCAGCTCACCAAGGGGGATTAACACTGAAGCTTTCTTT. Translating it yields CASSPRGINTEAFF. Based on the CDR3 plus reference TRBV18 and TRBJ1-1, the full variable domain is NAGVMQNPRHLVRRRGQEARLRCSPMKGHSHVYWYRQLPEEGLKFMVYLQKENIIDESGMPKERFSAEFPKEGPSILRIQQVVRGDSAAYFCASSPRGINTEAFFGQGTRLTVV.

The J gene is TRBJ1-4, the V gene TRBV28; D possibly corresponds to TRBD1 (5 bases). The germline CDR1 and CDR2 sequences are MDHEN and SYDVKM. Between the trimmed V and J ends, which lost 6 bases and 8 bases, there was a span of 25 bases. The CDR3 totals 17 residues. The chain's CDR3 is CASSQDNAPGGLEKLFF. The DNA of the CDR3 is TGTGCCAGCAGCCAGGACAACGCACCGGGTGGGCTAGAAAAACTGTTTTTT.

The chain recombines TRBV29-1 with TRBJ1-1; 9 nucleotides agree with TRBD1. From germline, CDR1 is SQVTM and CDR2 ANQGSEA. There are 12 residues in the CDR3. The V segment lost 7 bases and the J segment 4 bases; nucleotides outside the gene matches: 4. CDR3: CSAGQGSTEAFF. The CDR3 region has the DNA TGCAGCGCTGGACAGGGGTCCACTGAAGCTTTCTTT. Using reference TRBV29-1 and TRBJ1-1 for the parts outside the CDR3, the full variable domain is SAVISQKPSRDICQRGTSLTIQCQVDSQVTMMFWYRQQPGQSLTLIATANQGSEATYESGFVIDKFPISRPNLTFSTLTVSNMSPEDSSIYLCSAGQGSTEAFFGQGTRLTVV.

The genes are TRBV30 and TRBJ1-3, with D possibly matching TRBD1 (5 bases). The V end lost 0 bases, the J end lost 0 bases, and 6 bases lay between the germline ends. Germline-derived CDR1 and CDR2 are GTSNPN and SVGIG (reference sequence). The CDR3 is 14 residues long. The CDR3 loop is CAWSVQGSGNTIYF. The CDR3 coding sequence is TGTGCCTGGAGTGTTCAGGGCTCTGGAAACACCATATATTTT.

This clone was seen just once. This sequence joins TRBV2 and TRBJ2-5; the D gene is possibly TRBD2 (6 bases). Germline V gene sequence: CDR1 SNHLY, CDR2 FYNNEI. The germline V and J ends were trimmed by 2 bases and 5 bases, with 12 bases remaining between them. This CDR3 comprises 14 residues. This CDR3 reads CASSETRGTETQYF. In DNA form, the CDR3 reads TGTGCCAGCAGTGAAACGCGGGGTACGGAGACCCAGTACTTC.

The chain carries TRBV7-9 and TRBJ2-1, with 8 bases lining up with TRBD2. V trimming: 6 bases; J trimming: 7 bases; junction bases outside the gene matches: 11. Germline CDR1 and CDR2: SEHNR and FQNEAQ (reference sequence). CDR3 length: 15 residues. CDR3 loop: CASRPPGLVSNEQFF. In DNA, the CDR3 is TGTGCCAGCAGACCTCCGGGACTAGTTAGTAATGAGCAGTTCTTC.

V gene TRBV7-3 combines with J gene TRBJ2-1; tentatively, D is TRBD2 (5 bases). The CDR3 has 17 amino acids. V lost 0 bases and J lost 1, with 13 bases in between. Germline CDR1 is SGHTA and CDR2 is FQGTGA. The CDR3 here is CASSLTDESGSYNEQFF. CDR3 sequence (DNA): TGTGCCAGCAGCTTAACGGATGAATCGGGATCCTACAATGAGCAGTTCTTC.

V gene TRBV9 combines with J gene TRBJ2-1; 10 bases line up with TRBD2. V shed 0 bases, J shed 8 bases, and the junction held 8 bases outside the gene matches. The CDR3 has 16 residues. Germline V gene lookup returns CDR1 SGDLS and CDR2 YYNGEE. The CDR3 reads CASSVGSGRFVDEQFF. The CDR3 DNA reads as TGTGCCAGCAGCGTAGGTAGCGGGAGGTTTGTAGATGAGCAGTTCTTC.

The chain links TRBV7-9 to TRBJ2-1; weak D call: TRBD2 (5 bases). V gave up 0 bases and J gave up 9 bases, with 12 bases separating them. The germline CDR1 and CDR2 sequences are SEHNR and FQNEAQ (reference sequence). The CDR3 runs to 14 residues. CDR3 DNA sequence: TGTGCCAGCAGCTTAGCGGGAGTAAATACTGAGCAGTTCTTC. Amino acid sequence: CASSLAGVNTEQFF.

V gene TRBV19 combines with J gene TRBJ1-1; the match to TRBD1 covers 8 bases. V dropped 5 bases and J dropped 5; count of bases not matched to a gene: 13. Germline CDR1 is LNHDA and CDR2 is SQIVND (reference sequence). The CDR3 runs to 16 residues. The CDR3 DNA reads as TGTGCCAGTAGTTTCTTTCAGCCAGGGGGCCGAACTGAAGCTTTCTTT. The encoded protein is CASSFFQPGGRTEAFF.

This chain uses TRBV13 with TRBJ2-5; D not resolved. Trimming pared 5 bases from V and 5 bases from J, leaving 15 bases between. Germline CDR1 reads PRHDT; CDR2 reads FYEKMQ (reference sequence). The CDR3 length is 14 residues. In nucleotides, the CDR3 is TGTGCCAGCAGCCCGGAAAGAGCGAGGGAGACCCAGTACTTC. This sequence encodes CASSPERARETQYF.

The chain combines TRBV25-1 with TRBJ2-4; 8 nucleotides agree with TRBD1. Germline V gene sequence: CDR1 MGHDK, CDR2 SYGVNS. V gave up 4 bases and J gave up 0 bases; unmatched junction bases: 2. CDR3 length equals 15 residues. CDR3 loop: CASSGQGTAKNIQYF. CDR3 sequence (DNA): TGTGCCAGCAGTGGACAGGGGACAGCCAAAAACATTCAGTACTTC.

CDR3 region: CASSPDSYSNQPQHF. The CDR3 DNA reads TGTGCCAGCAGTCCGGACAGTTATAGCAATCAGCCCCAGCATTTT. The chain carries TRBV28 and TRBJ1-5, with D maybe TRBD1 (6 bases). V dropped 5 bases and J dropped 0 bases, with 11 bases sitting between them. Germline lookup yields CDR1 MDHEN and CDR2 SYDVKM. The CDR3 length is 15 residues. Looking up the rest from reference TRBV28 and TRBJ1-5 gives the full variable domain: DVKVTQSSRYLVKRTGEKVFLECVQDMDHENMFWYRQDPGLGLRLIYFSYDVKMKEKGDIPEGYSVSREKKERFSLILESASTNQTSMYLCASSPDSYSNQPQHFGDGTRLSIL.

The chain's CDR3 is CASKRTGLRYEQYF. CDR3 coding DNA: TGTGCCAGCAAGAGGACAGGGCTTAGGTACGAGCAGTACTTC. The rearrangement links TRBV28 to TRBJ2-7; 8 bases are a match to TRBD1. With 7 bases clipped from V and 4 bases from J, the junction kept 9 bases outside the gene matches. CDR3 length equals 14 residues. CDR1 is MDHEN, CDR2 SYDVKM, per germline.

This sequence joins TRBV5-1 and TRBJ2-1; 14 bases map to TRBD2. CDR3 length equals 16 residues. V dropped 0 bases and J dropped 9; count of bases not matched to a gene: 5. Germline V gives CDR1 SGHRS, CDR2 YFSETQ. The CDR3 region is CASSLGGLAGVGEQFF. Written as DNA, the CDR3 is TGCGCCAGCAGCTTGGGGGGACTAGCGGGAGTAGGTGAGCAGTTCTTC.

The chain couples TRBV13 to TRBJ2-7; 9 bases are a match to TRBD1. Germline V CDR1 and CDR2: PRHDT, FYEKMQ (reference sequence). The CDR3 contains 15 residues. Unmatched junction bases numbered 2, after V lost 1 base and J lost 1 base. The CDR3 loop reads CASSLAGTGSYEQYF. The CDR3 coding sequence is TGTGCCAGCAGCTTAGCCGGGACAGGGTCCTACGAGCAGTACTTC.

The genes are TRBV2 and TRBJ2-1; a weak D match, TRBD2 (5 bases). The CDR3 extends over 13 amino acids. The V and J ends lost 7 bases and 8 bases respectively, with 15 bases between them. The germline V gene encodes CDR1 SNHLY and CDR2 FYNNEI. The CDR3 loop reads CASIGSPADEQFF. The DNA for the CDR3 is TGTGCCAGCATAGGCTCCCCAGCGGATGAGCAGTTCTTC.

The rearrangement links TRBV7-6 to TRBJ1-1, with D possibly being TRBD1 (6 bases). The CDR3 has 13 amino acids. V lost 4 bases and J lost 1, with 7 bases in between. Germline assignment: CDR1 SGHVS and CDR2 FNYEAQ. DNA for the CDR3: TGTGCCAGCAGCTCGGACAGGAACACTGAAGCTTTCTTT. It codes for CASSSDRNTEAFF.